The 13 T cell receptor beta chains below come from one sample, sequenced in a study of cytomegalovirus exposure and HLA in healthy donors. The repertoire was sequenced with immunoSEQ multiplex PCR; TCRdb's copy has only in-frame clones and lacks some. The sample holds approximately 230,000 clones, about 88% seen once. Sequencing was performed on PBMCs. Receptors were obtained from a man aged 18-30 years in good health and CMV-seropositive.

CDR3 protein: CAWSVYGGRSMGNTEAFF. The CDR3 region has the DNA TGTGCCTGGAGTGTATACGGAGGGAGGTCCATGGGGAACACTGAAGCTTTCTTT. The chain is built from TRBV30 and TRBJ1-1; D gene uncertain. The CDR3 is 18 residues long. CDR1 and CDR2 (germline): GTSNPN, SVGIG (reference sequence). V was pared by 0 bases and J by 1 base, with 21 bases between.

The chain links TRBV28 to TRBJ1-3; D is undetermined. The CDR3 has 14 amino acids. V gave up 3 bases and J gave up 0 bases, with 6 bases separating them. Germline V gene sequence: CDR1 MDHEN, CDR2 SYDVKM. CDR3 in amino acids: CASSFGRSGNTIYF. CDR3 sequence (DNA): TGTGCCAGCAGTTTTGGCCGCTCTGGAAACACCATATATTTT.

The chain's CDR3 is CASSIRGQRETEAFF. CDR3 DNA sequence: TGTGCCAGTAGTATAAGAGGTCAGAGAGAGACTGAAGCTTTCTTT. The chain carries TRBV19 and TRBJ1-1; no definite D call. The ends were cut back, 2 bases at V and 5 bases at J, with 15 bases in the middle. This CDR3 is built from 15 residues. Germline assignment: CDR1 LNHDA and CDR2 SQIVND (reference sequence).

The chain joins TRBV27 to TRBJ2-2; 7 positions match TRBD2. Looked up from germline, CDR1 is MNHEY and CDR2 is SMNVEV (reference sequence). V shed 3 bases and J 7 bases; nucleotides not matched to a gene: 2. This CDR3 is 13 amino acids long. Here the CDR3 reads CASSLLAGGELFF. The DNA of the CDR3 is TGTGCCAGCAGTTTGTTAGCGGGCGGGGAGCTGTTTTTT.

V and J are TRBV29-1 and TRBJ2-1, with D perhaps TRBD1 or TRBD2 (6 bases each). Germline assignment: CDR1 SQVTM and CDR2 ANQGSEA. Trimming shortened V by 4 bases and J by 0 bases, and 10 bases separated the two germline ends. The CDR3 has 14 residues. CDR3 DNA sequence: TGCAGCGTTGCGGGGGCGAGCTCCTACAATGAGCAGTTCTTC. Translation: CSVAGASSYNEQFF.

The genes are TRBV5-1 and TRBJ2-1; 12 bases map to TRBD2. V lost 6 bases, J lost 5 bases, and 6 bases stayed unmatched. The length of the CDR3 is 15 residues. In germline, CDR1 is SGHRS, CDR2 YFSETQ. The CDR3 reads CASKRTSGDHNEQFF. In DNA, the CDR3 is TGCGCCAGCAAACGGACTAGCGGGGATCACAATGAGCAGTTCTTC.

The rearrangement links TRBV5-1 to TRBJ2-5; possibly TRBD1 for D (5 bases). This CDR3 is built from 13 residues. Trimming removed 4 bases from V and 3 bases from J, with 10 bases in between. CDR1 and CDR2 from the germline V gene are SGHRS and YFSETQ. The CDR3 reads CASSQSTEETQYF. DNA for the CDR3: TGCGCCAGCAGCCAGTCGACAGAAGAGACCCAGTACTTC.

The rearrangement links TRBV6-1 to TRBJ1-3; 9 bases are shared with TRBD1. CDR1 is MNHNS and CDR2 is SASEGT in the germline V gene. The CDR3 sequence is 15 residues long. V shed 8 bases, J shed 2 bases, and the junction held 7 bases outside the gene matches. The CDR3 bases are TGTGCCAGCGCACAGGGGGCGATCCCTGGAAACACCATATATTTT. This gives the protein CASAQGAIPGNTIYF.

This clone was detected only a few times. The gene calls are TRBV30 and TRBJ1-4; D unclear. This CDR3 has 17 residues. Trimming shortened V by 0 bases and J by 0 bases, and 14 bases separated the two germline ends. In germline, CDR1 is GTSNPN, CDR2 SVGIG (reference sequence). For the CDR3, the DNA is TGTGCCTGGAGTGTACGTTTTACAGCCGCAACTAATGAAAAACTGTTTTTT. Protein: CAWSVRFTAATNEKLFF.

The count of this clone is one. The chain couples TRBV2 to TRBJ2-7; D might be TRBD1 (7 bases). Germline V gives CDR1 SNHLY, CDR2 FYNNEI. This CDR3 is 15 amino acids long. V was shortened by 7 bases and J by 3 bases, with 19 bases between the two germline ends. CDR3 protein: CASTRQGRGDYEQYF. The CDR3 DNA is TGTGCCAGCACCCGGCAGGGCAGGGGGGACTACGAGCAGTACTTC.

This chain joins TRBV10-3 and TRBJ1-2, with TRBD1 matching over 7 bases. V lost 3 bases to trimming and J lost 4 bases; unmatched junction nucleotides: 11. Looked up from germline, CDR1 is ENHRY and CDR2 is SYGVKD. The CDR3 spans 16 residues. In nucleotides, the CDR3 is TGTGCCATCAGTGAAATCGGACAGGCGGGAGGCTATGGCTACACCTTC. Translating it yields CAISEIGQAGGYGYTF.

The rearrangement uses TRBV5-1 and TRBJ2-5; 10 bases agree with TRBD2. Per germline, CDR1 SGHRS and CDR2 YFSETQ. The V and J ends lost 4 bases and 2 bases, in that order; junction bases with no gene match: 11. The CDR3 runs to 17 residues. CDR3 nucleotide sequence: TGCGCCAGCAGCGCCGGAGGACTAGCGGCCCGACAAGAGACCCAGTACTTC. This sequence encodes CASSAGGLAARQETQYF.

The CDR3 DNA sequence: TGTGCCAGCAGGCAGGGGGTGCCCTACGAGCAGTACTTC. Encoded protein: CASRQGVPYEQYF. The rearrangement joins TRBV5-5 to TRBJ2-7; TRBD1 matches at 7 bases. Germline trimming cut 5 bases from V and 2 bases from J; bases unmatched to any gene: 4. In germline, CDR1 is SGHKS, CDR2 YYEKEE (reference sequence). The CDR3 has 13 residues.